The entry below describes one T cell receptor (beta chain). The CDR3 runs 14 residues. With 1 base clipped from V and 7 bases from J, the junction kept 5 bases outside the gene matches. Looked up from germline, CDR1 is SGHRS and CDR2 is YFSETQ. The data were taken from a study of blood T cell repertoires in COVID-19. Whole-study context: PBMCs, B-cell-depleted T cells, or T cells provided the cDNA or gDNA that made up the material.

In the source study's methods: Amplification from reference gene primers served as the basis for estimated nucleated cell counts. Data came from immunoSEQ multiplex PCR; TCRdb stores just in-frame clones and leaves some out. That table supplies the V and J calls and clone size; D and trimming were determined from the DNA. The sample carries roughly 150,000 clones, about 83% recorded once. The chain recombines TRBV5-1 with TRBJ1-1; 9 bases map to TRBD1. The sample consisted of peripheral blood. The sequence was collected from a woman aged 80 or over with acute or convalescent COVID-19. The CDR3: CASSLRGQGNEAFF. The CDR3 DNA follows: TGCGCCAGCAGCTTGCGGGGACAGGGTAATGAAGCTTTCTTT. Full variable domain (remainder filled in from reference TRBV5-1 and TRBJ1-1): KAGVTQTPRYLIKTRGQQVTLSCSPISGHRSVSWYQQTPGQGLQFLFEYFSETQRNKGNFPGRFSGRQFSNSRSEMNVSTLELGDSALYLCASSLRGQGNEAFFGQGTRLTVV.